This is a list of T cell receptor beta chains from one sample in a study of identical twins. TCRdb ran MiXCR on the 5' RACE reads and lists one entry per CDR3 protein. The sample records roughly 770,000 distinct CDR3 sequences, roughly 20% being singletons. This same sample was also part of a study on T cells expressing NK-cell markers.

Sample: PBMCs. All receptors come from a young woman in good health. The CDR3 runs from the conserved cysteine through the conserved F or W. Each record gives: D gene, J gene, CDR3 length, clone size, V gene, CDR3 protein, CDR3 DNA. A D gene is named only where the DNA matches it firmly. For some rows the clone size is stated as once, few or many, or as a class when expanded; others skip it.

-	TRBJ2-7	12	-	TRBV20-1	CSARGTPGGQYF	TGCAGTGCTAGAGGAACCCCCGGAGGGCAGTACTTC
TRBD2	TRBJ2-5	16	-	TRBV12-3/TRBV12-4	CASSFTSGNYQETQYF	TGTGCCAGCAGTTTCACTAGCGGGAACTACCAAGAGACCCAGTACTTC
-	TRBJ2-7	15	-	TRBV6-2/TRBV6-3	CASSPWARAPYEQYF	TGTGCCAGCAGCCCCTGGGCAAGGGCGCCCTACGAGCAGTACTTC
-	TRBJ1-1	13	few	TRBV12-3/TRBV12-4	CASNLHVNTEAFF	TGTGCCAGCAACTTACACGTGAACACTGAAGCTTTCTTT
-	TRBJ2-2	14	-	TRBV9	CASKGGENTGELFF	TGTGCCAGCAAAGGCGGGGAGAACACCGGGGAGCTGTTTTTT
-	TRBJ1-1	13	few	TRBV20-1	CSASSSGDTEAFF	TGCAGTGCTAGCTCATCAGGGGACACTGAAGCTTTCTTT
-	TRBJ2-6	14	few	TRBV6-5	CASVRTSGANVLTF	TGTGCCAGCGTTCGGACCTCTGGGGCCAACGTCCTGACTTTC
TRBD2	TRBJ2-5	14	-	TRBV11-2	CASSLAGYAPTQYF	TGTGCCAGCAGCCTAGCGGGTTACGCCCCGACCCAGTACTTC
-	TRBJ1-2	12	many	TRBV5-1	CASSLGGNGYTF	TGCGCCAGCAGCTTGGGTGGGAATGGCTACACCTTC
-	TRBJ2-3	13	-	TRBV25-1	CASSEVGADTQYF	TGTGCCAGCAGTGAAGTCGGGGCGGATACGCAGTATTTT
TRBD2	TRBJ2-3	15	-	TRBV20-1	CSAAGTSGFSDTQYF	TGCAGTGCCGCCGGGACTAGCGGATTCTCAGATACGCAGTATTTT
-	TRBJ2-7	13	-	TRBV11-2	CASSAIPSYEQYF	TGTGCCAGCAGCGCCATCCCCTCCTACGAGCAGTACTTC
-	TRBJ1-6	13	-	TRBV11-2	CASSPMGGSPLHF	TGTGCCAGCAGCCCAATGGGTGGTTCACCCCTCCACTTT
-	TRBJ1-1	14	few	TRBV4-1	CASSQGGRGTEAFF	TGCGCCAGCAGCCAAGGCGGGCGTGGCACTGAAGCTTTCTTT
-	TRBJ2-3	14	-	TRBV20-1	CSARDRQTTDTQYF	TGCAGTGCTAGAGACCGACAGACCACAGATACGCAGTATTTT
-	TRBJ2-3	17	few	TRBV10-3	CAISESGGTGGTDTQYF	TGTGCCATCAGTGAGTCGGGAGGAACAGGAGGGACAGATACGCAGTATTTT
-	TRBJ1-2	16	-	TRBV7-9	CASSPAGRSSADGYTF	TGTGCCAGCAGCCCCGCGGGGCGTAGTAGTGCCGATGGCTACACCTTC
-	TRBJ2-7	14	few	TRBV7-9	CASSLAGRTYEQYF	TGTGCCAGCAGCTTAGCCGGCCGTACCTACGAGCAGTACTTC
-	TRBJ2-7	12	-	TRBV20-1	CSVGKGIHEQYF	TGCAGTGTAGGTAAAGGGATCCACGAGCAGTACTTC
TRBD1	TRBJ1-2	13	few	TRBV29-1	CSIYRGTNYGYTF	TGCAGCATCTACAGGGGAACTAACTATGGCTACACCTTC
TRBD1	TRBJ1-6	14	few	TRBV13	CASSSGQTNSPLHF	TGTGCCAGCAGCTCGGGACAGACTAATTCACCCCTCCACTTT
-	TRBJ2-7	14	few	TRBV7-2	CASSGRGATYEQYF	TGTGCCAGCAGCGGCCGAGGAGCCACCTACGAGCAGTACTTC
TRBD2	TRBJ2-5	14	few	TRBV6-1	CASRRGLVQETQYF	TGTGCCAGCAGAAGAGGACTAGTCCAAGAGACCCAGTACTTC